This TCR beta chain emerged from a study of neurological immune-mediated disorders. General study points: The absence of shared CDR3 amino acid sequences among expanded clones across subjects suggests private repertoires in all groups. The highest TCR clonal expansion occurred in HTLV-1-associated myelopathy; multiple sclerosis fell below healthy controls.

The germline CDR1 and CDR2 sequences are SGHVS and FNYEAQ. Trimming left V 3 bases short and J 4 bases short, with 25 bases between. The CDR3 sequence is 19 residues long. From the 5' RACE reads, TCRdb called clonotypes with MiXCR, one entry per CDR3 protein. The table has over 60,000 distinct CDR3 sequences, under 5.5% seen once. About this clonotype: Antigen unknown.

The TCR was taken from a woman between 50 and 59 years old with multiple sclerosis. Material for sequencing was PBMCs. The rearrangement uses TRBV7-6 and TRBJ2-1; D remains ambiguous. CDR3 sequence reads: CASSFRAEEKGLRYNEQFF. The CDR3 DNA reads TGTGCCAGCAGCTTCCGCGCCGAAGAAAAGGGTCTGCGGTACAATGAGCAGTTCTTC.